These 12 T cell receptor beta chains were sequenced from one sample in a study of beta chain features in type 1 diabetes. Study conclusions and caveats: All four CD4+ subsets of Type 1 diabetes patients contained TCRB CDR3s that were moderately but significantly shorter.

For these TCRs, the target antigens are not known. Sequencing targeted expressed TCRB transcripts, as all isolated RNA had been reverse transcribed. Measured with immunoSEQ multiplex PCR; TCRdb has only the in-frame clones, and not every one. The table has more than 250,000 clones, 13% to 15% seen once. Specimen: naive CD4+ T cells from blood. The source of these receptors is a man aged 25 to 40 with type 1 diabetes.

The genes are TRBV28 and TRBJ2-2; 8 bases are a match to TRBD1. CDR1 is MDHEN, CDR2 SYDVKM, per germline. Losses at the gene ends were 6 bases for V and 4 bases for J; bases not matched to a gene: 4. The CDR3 extends over 14 amino acids. The CDR3 nucleotides read TGTGCCAGCAGCCAGGGGGCGAGCACCGGGGAGCTGTTTTTT. It yields the protein CASSQGASTGELFF. The whole variable domain, filled in from reference TRBV28 and TRBJ2-2, reads DVKVTQSSRYLVKRTGEKVFLECVQDMDHENMFWYRQDPGLGLRLIYFSYDVKMKEKGDIPEGYSVSREKKERFSLILESASTNQTSMYLCASSQGASTGELFFGEGSRLTVL.

This sequence joins TRBV5-6 and TRBJ1-1; D ambiguous. V was cut by 2 bases and J by 0 bases, with 8 bases left in between. Germline CDR1 and CDR2: SGHDT and YYEEEE. The CDR3 has 14 amino acids. The CDR3 spells CASSFMDLNTEAFF. CDR3 in DNA: TGTGCCAGCAGCTTTATGGACTTGAACACTGAAGCTTTCTTT.

This chain connects TRBV9 to TRBJ2-5, with TRBD1 as a possible D gene (5 bases). The germline V gene encodes CDR1 SGDLS and CDR2 YYNGEE. V was trimmed by 7 bases and J by 1 base, leaving 5 bases between them. CDR3 length: 11 amino acids. The CDR3 here is CASGAQETQYF. CDR3 nucleotides: TGTGCCAGCGGGGCCCAAGAGACCCAGTACTTC.

This clone was counted between two and nine times. The V and J genes are TRBV5-1 and TRBJ2-7; D perhaps matches TRBD1 (6 bases). Germline V gives CDR1 SGHRS, CDR2 YFSETQ. The CDR3 spans 13 residues. Trimming took 7 bases from V and 2 from J, leaving 13 bases between them. In nucleotides, the CDR3 is TGCGCCAGCGGGGACACCATCACCTACGAGCAGTACTTC. This translates into CASGDTITYEQYF.

The V gene is TRBV18, the J gene TRBJ2-7, with D perhaps TRBD2 (5 bases). Per germline, CDR1 KGHSH and CDR2 LQKENI. The ends were cut back, 3 bases at V and 3 bases at J, with 12 bases in the middle. The CDR3 length is 14 residues. The CDR3 region has the DNA TGTGCCAGCTCACCTGGACTGGTAGACTACGAGCAGTACTTC. Protein: CASSPGLVDYEQYF.

Note on this clone: An end of the junction does not agree with germline; a read error may underlie this. The rearrangement links TRBV7-7 to TRBJ2-7; 8 bases align to TRBD1. This CDR3 has 16 residues. Germline V gives CDR1 SSHAT, CDR2 FNYEAQ (reference sequence). The CDR3 region is CASSLEQNRGSYEQYF. In nucleotides, the CDR3 is TGTGCTAGCAGCTTAGAGCAAAACAGGGGGTCCTACGAGCAGTACTTC.

The chain carries TRBV18 and TRBJ2-7; 7 positions match TRBD2. Trimming took 3 bases from V and 4 from J; bases not matched to a gene: 6. CDR3 size: 14 residues. The V gene's germline CDR1 is KGHSH and CDR2 LQKENI. The CDR3 region is CASSPSGNAYEQYF. In nucleotides, the CDR3 is TGTGCCAGCTCACCCAGCGGGAATGCTTACGAGCAGTACTTC.

This sequence joins TRBV29-1 and TRBJ2-3, with D maybe TRBD2 (6 bases). This CDR3 region has 13 residues. CDR1 and CDR2 (germline): SQVTM, ANQGSEA. V was trimmed by 6 bases and J by 4 bases, leaving 14 bases between them. In DNA, the CDR3 is TGCAGCGTCGTTAAACTAGCCTCAGATACGCAGTATTTT. This gives the protein CSVVKLASDTQYF.

This clone has a handful of counts. The genes are TRBV7-2 and TRBJ2-4; a weak D match, TRBD1 (5 bases). V gave up 3 bases and J gave up 0 bases, with 12 bases separating them. CDR1 is SGHTA and CDR2 is FQGNSA in the germline V gene. The CDR3 spans 16 residues. The chain's CDR3 is CASSFEAQVAKNIQYF. In DNA form, the CDR3 reads TGTGCCAGCAGCTTCGAAGCACAGGTAGCCAAAAACATTCAGTACTTC.

The V call is TRBV28, the J call TRBJ1-5; D is ambiguous. Germline V CDR1 and CDR2: MDHEN, SYDVKM. With 7 bases removed from V and 7 bases from J, the gap between germline ends came to 11 bases. The CDR3 runs to 12 residues. CDR3 region: CASTQVQQPQHF. For the CDR3, the DNA is TGTGCCAGCACCCAAGTCCAGCAGCCCCAGCATTTT.

The rearrangement uses TRBV9 and TRBJ2-7, with a tentative D call TRBD2 (6 bases). The germline V gene encodes CDR1 SGDLS and CDR2 YYNGEE. The V end lost 0 bases, the J end lost 0 bases, and 13 bases lay between the germline ends. The CDR3 consists of 16 residues. The CDR3 nucleotides read TGTGCCAGCAGCGTAGGTGCGGGGCAGGGCTCCTACGAGCAGTACTTC. It translates to CASSVGAGQGSYEQYF.

The rearrangement uses TRBV27 and TRBJ1-2; TRBD1 aligns across 11 bases. Germline-derived CDR1 and CDR2 are MNHEY and SMNVEV (reference sequence). The trim removed 3 bases at V and 3 bases at J, leaving 9 bases unmatched. This CDR3 contains 17 residues. CDR3 nucleotide sequence: TGTGCCAGCAGTTTGTGGACAGGGGGCGAAAGTTACTATGGCTACACCTTC. Translation: CASSLWTGGESYYGYTF.